This passage covers 11 T cell receptor beta chains from one sample sequenced in a study of tissue T cells after allogeneic stem cell transplantation. Some clones are missing from TCRdb's copy, which holds only in-frame ones; the method was immunoSEQ multiplex PCR. This table holds around 50,000 clones, approximately 70% found once. Sequencing input: sorted cells pooled from one or two spleens. These receptors were taken from a pool of C57BL/6 mice in good health.

In regard to this clone: Gene names are the mouse ones. The CDR3 goes on 1 residue after the read ends, and that part is filled in from the germline J gene. V is TRBV15 and J is TRBJ1-5; D is undetermined. The V gene lost 7 bases and the J gene lost 0 bases, with 4 bases spanning the gap. Germline assignment: CDR1 SGHND and CDR2 FRSKSL. This CDR3 region has 12 residues. CDR3 sequence reads: CASNGNNQAPLF. Partial CDR3 DNA: TGTGCCAGCAACGGTAACAACCAGGCTCCGCTT.

The sample holds one count of this clone. The genes and germline here are from mouse. Read coverage stops 1 residue before the CDR3 terminus; the germline J gene supplies the remainder. This chain uses TRBV19 with TRBJ1-4, with D possibly being TRBD1 (5 bases). Between the trimmed V and J ends, which lost 2 bases and 3 bases, there was a span of 8 bases. The CDR3 spans 14 residues. Germline V gives CDR1 FNHDT, CDR2 SITEND (reference sequence). This CDR3 is CASSILGPNERLFF. The sequenced CDR3 bases are TGTGCCAGCAGTATCCTGGGGCCCAACGAAAGATTATTT.

Comment on this clone: Germline and genes: mouse. Read data end 1 residue before the CDR3 end; the end is taken from the germline J gene. Other DNA sequences of this sample code for an identical CDR3. The rearrangement uses TRBV5 and TRBJ2-5, with 11 bases matching TRBD1. The junction had 3 bases not matched to a gene; V was cut back by 4 bases and J by 6 bases. The length of the CDR3 is 14 residues. The germline CDR1 and CDR2 sequences are LGHNA and YNLKQL (reference sequence). CDR3 region: CASSPDRGQDTQYF. CDR3 DNA (partial): TGTGCCAGCAGCCCGGACAGGGGGCAGGACACCCAGTAC.

A note on this clone: Genes and germline are mouse. The DNA ends 1 residue before the CDR3 does, and the rest of the CDR3 is filled in from the germline J gene. The genes are TRBV31 and TRBJ2-7; 10 positions agree with TRBD2. The V segment lost 1 base and the J segment 2 bases; nucleotides outside the gene matches: 2. This CDR3 is built from 14 residues. The germline V gene encodes CDR1 GKSSPN and CDR2 SITVG. The CDR3 protein is CAWSPGLGTYEQYF. CDR3 DNA (partial): TGTGCCTGGAGTCCGGGACTGGGGACCTATGAACAGTAC.

This clone was counted between two and nine times. The genes and germline here are from mouse. The read is 1 residue too short to cover the CDR3 end, so that end is filled in from the germline J gene. This sequence joins TRBV1 and TRBJ2-7, with 9 bases aligning to TRBD2. V shed 0 bases and J 2 bases; nucleotides not matched to a gene: 2. Germline-derived CDR1 and CDR2 are NSQYPW and LRSPGD (reference sequence). CDR3 length: 15 residues. The CDR3 reads CTCSAEDWGTYEQYF. CDR3 bases read: TGCACCTGCAGTGCAGAAGACTGGGGGACCTATGAACAGTAC.

Concerning this clone itself: Germline and genes: mouse. The CDR3 end falls 1 residue outside the read, so it is completed with the germline J gene. The rearrangement joins TRBV13-2 to TRBJ1-4, with 9 positions matching TRBD1. Germline V gene data show CDR1 as NNHNN and CDR2 as SYGAGS (reference sequence). V dropped 1 base and J dropped 3; count of bases not matched to a gene: 4. CDR3 size: 16 residues. This CDR3 is CASGDPGQGPNERLFF. CDR3 DNA (partial): TGTGCCAGCGGTGATCCGGGACAGGGACCCAACGAAAGATTATTT.

Comments on this clone: Gene names are mouse gene names. The observed sequence ends 1 residue before the CDR3 terminus, with the missing tail filled in from the germline J gene. This rearrangement joins TRBV13-1 to TRBJ2-4; 11 nucleotides match TRBD2. V dropped 0 bases and J dropped 1; count of bases not matched to a gene: 1. The CDR3 loop spans 16 amino acids. Germline-derived CDR1 and CDR2 are NSHNY and SYGAGN. The CDR3 sequence: CASSDVDWGGQNTLYF. The covered CDR3 bases are TGTGCCAGCAGTGATGTGGACTGGGGGGGTCAAAACACCTTGTAC.

In its sample, this clone was seen a few times. Gene names denote mouse genes. The observed sequence ends 1 residue before the CDR3 terminus, with the missing tail filled in from the germline J gene. The chain uses TRBV5 and TRBJ2-7; 11 bases map to TRBD2. Germline-derived CDR1 and CDR2 are LGHNA and YNLKQL (reference sequence). J gave up 7 bases and V 4 bases, and 3 bases lay outside the gene matches. The CDR3 runs 13 residues. Incomplete CDR3 DNA: TGTGCCAGCAGCCGGGACTGGGGGAGGGAACAGTAC. Translating it yields CASSRDWGREQY. In full, the CDR3 reads CASSRDWGREQYF.

To note about this clone: Mouse germline and gene names are used. The read terminates 1 residue ahead of where the CDR3 ends, so the germline J gene completes it. V usage is TRBV13-2 and J usage is TRBJ1-1; possible D gene TRBD1, 6 bases. CDR1 is NNHNN, CDR2 SYGAGS, per germline (reference sequence). V was clipped by 5 bases and J by 1 base, with 12 bases between them. The CDR3 runs 14 residues. CDR3 bases read: TGTGCCAGCGGCCTGGTAGGGGGAAACACAGAAGTCTTC. Its protein product is CASGLVGGNTEVF. The full-length CDR3 reads as CASGLVGGNTEVFF.

A word on this clone: Gene names and germline match the mouse. The read is 1 residue too short to cover the CDR3 end, so that end is filled in from the germline J gene. Other DNA sequences in this specimen translate into the identical CDR3. This chain links TRBV2 with TRBJ1-6; D gene ambiguous. TRBJ1-6 is placed among ORFs of uncertain function. The germline V gene has CDR1 LGHNA and CDR2 YSYQKL. Trimming removed 0 bases from V and 7 bases from J, with 4 bases in between. This CDR3 spans 13 amino acids. The DNA read from the CDR3 is TGTGCCAGCAGCCAAGATGGCAATTCGCCCCTCTAC. Amino acid sequence: CASSQDGNSPLY. The entire CDR3 sequence reads CASSQDGNSPLYF.

Of note for this clone: Gene names and germline refer to mouse. The read comes to an end 1 residue before the CDR3 does, leaving the germline J gene to fill in the end. The rearrangement links TRBV13-1 to TRBJ1-5; D might be TRBD1 (5 bases). Trimming removed 3 bases at V and 6 bases at J, with 13 bases between. Germline lookup yields CDR1 NSHNY and CDR2 SYGAGN. The CDR3 is 14 amino acids. CDR3 bases read: TGTGCCAGCAGTGTAGCCAGGGACCTCCAGGCTCCGCTT. Translating gives CASSVARDLQAPL. The full CDR3 protein reads CASSVARDLQAPLF.